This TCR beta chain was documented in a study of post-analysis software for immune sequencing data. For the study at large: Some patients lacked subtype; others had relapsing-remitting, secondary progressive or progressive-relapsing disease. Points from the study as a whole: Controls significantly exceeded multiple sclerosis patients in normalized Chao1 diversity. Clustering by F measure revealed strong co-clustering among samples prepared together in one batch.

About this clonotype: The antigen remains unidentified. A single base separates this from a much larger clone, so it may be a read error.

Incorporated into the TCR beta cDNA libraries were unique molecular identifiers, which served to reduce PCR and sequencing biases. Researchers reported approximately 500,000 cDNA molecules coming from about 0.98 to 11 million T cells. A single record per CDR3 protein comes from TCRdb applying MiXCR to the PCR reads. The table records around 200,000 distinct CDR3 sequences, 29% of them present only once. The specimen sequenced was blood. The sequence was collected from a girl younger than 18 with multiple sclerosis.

CDR3 sequence: CASSSPLGTGPYERYF. CDR3 nucleotide sequence: TGTGCCAGCAGCTCCCCCCTCGGGACAGGTCCCTACGAGCGGTACTTC. The V gene is TRBV7-9, the J gene TRBJ2-7; 8 positions match TRBD1. Germline V gene sequence: CDR1 SEHNR, CDR2 FQNEAQ (reference sequence). The CDR3 is made up of 16 amino acids.